This is a list of T cell receptor beta chains from one sample in a study of blood T cell repertoires in COVID-19. Only in-frame clones appear in the TCRdb table, and some are missing; sequencing was by immunoSEQ multiplex PCR. This table has 200,000 or so clones, less than 90% appearing once. Sample: peripheral blood. The receptors were sampled from an older man with active or convalescent COVID-19. Both conserved end residues are part of each CDR3. The order of the fields is V gene, clone size, D gene, J gene, CDR3 DNA, CDR3 protein. D genes are given only for firm matches. Expanded clones get a size class; other rows say once, few or many, or leave the size out.

V gene: TRBV30; clone size: once; D gene: .; J gene: TRBJ1-2; CDR3 DNA: TGTGCCTGGAGTGTCAGGTCCTATGGCTACACCTTC; CDR3 protein: CAWSVRSYGYTF
V gene: TRBV28; clone size: .; D gene: TRBD1; J gene: TRBJ2-5; CDR3 DNA: TGTGCCAGCAGATCAACAGGGGGTAGGGAGACCCAGTACTTC; CDR3 protein: CASRSTGGRETQYF
V gene: TRBV4-1; clone size: once; D gene: .; J gene: TRBJ1-3; CDR3 DNA: TGCGCCAGCAGCCCGCGGACAGCCGGAAACACCATATATTTT; CDR3 protein: CASSPRTAGNTIYF
V gene: TRBV6-5; clone size: .; D gene: TRBD1; J gene: TRBJ2-3; CDR3 DNA: TGTGCCAGCAGCGGGACAGCATTCACAGATACGCAGTATTTT; CDR3 protein: CASSGTAFTDTQYF
V gene: TRBV28; clone size: once; D gene: .; J gene: TRBJ1-5; CDR3 DNA: TGTGCCACCAGAGAGTCCGTCTATCAGCCCCAGCATTTT; CDR3 protein: CATRESVYQPQHF
V gene: TRBV2; clone size: .; D gene: .; J gene: TRBJ2-7; CDR3 DNA: TGTGCCAGCAGTGAACTCCGGGGTGTTGGCGAGCAGTACTTC; CDR3 protein: CASSELRGVGEQYF
V gene: TRBV18; clone size: .; D gene: .; J gene: TRBJ1-5; CDR3 DNA: TGTGCCAGCTCCCAATTACAGGGAGGGGGCAATCAGCCCCAGCATTTT; CDR3 protein: CASSQLQGGGNQPQHF
V gene: TRBV5-1; clone size: once; D gene: .; J gene: TRBJ1-2; CDR3 DNA: TGCGCCAGCAGCTTGGTGTCAGTTGGGGCACTATATGGCTACACCTTC; CDR3 protein: CASSLVSVGALYGYTF
V gene: TRBV18; clone size: .; D gene: .; J gene: TRBJ2-4; CDR3 DNA: TGTGCCAGCTCACCCGACAGCGACCTTATTATAGCCAAAAACATTCAGTACTTC; CDR3 protein: CASSPDSDLIIAKNIQYF
V gene: TRBV20-1; clone size: .; D gene: .; J gene: TRBJ2-5; CDR3 DNA: TGCAGTGCTAGTTCCGGGACTCCAATAACCCAGTACTTC; CDR3 protein: CSASSGTPITQYF
V gene: TRBV21-1; clone size: .; D gene: .; J gene: TRBJ2-7; CDR3 DNA: TGTGCCAGCAGCAAAGGACTAGCGGTAATCTTC; CDR3 protein: CASSKGLAVIF
V gene: TRBV21-1; clone size: .; D gene: .; J gene: TRBJ2-7; CDR3 DNA: TGTGCCAGCAGCAAGGGGACCGACAGCGGGTCCTACGAGCAGTACTTC; CDR3 protein: CASSKGTDSGSYEQYF
V gene: TRBV6-2/TRBV6-3; clone size: .; D gene: .; J gene: TRBJ2-5; CDR3 DNA: TGTGCCAGCAGCAAAGCGGGAGAGACCCAGTACTTC; CDR3 protein: CASSKAGETQYF
V gene: TRBV18; clone size: .; D gene: TRBD1; J gene: TRBJ2-7; CDR3 DNA: TGTGCCAGCTCCCGAAACAGGGGGGTCTACGAGCAGTACTTC; CDR3 protein: CASSRNRGVYEQYF
V gene: TRBV28; clone size: few; D gene: TRBD1; J gene: TRBJ1-6; CDR3 DNA: TGTGCCAGCAGTCCCATCGACAGGGACAATTCACCCCTCCACTTT; CDR3 protein: CASSPIDRDNSPLHF
V gene: TRBV5-1; clone size: .; D gene: TRBD1; J gene: TRBJ1-1; CDR3 DNA: TGCGCCAGCAGCCTGGCTTGGACAGGAAACACTGAAGCTTTCTTT; CDR3 protein: CASSLAWTGNTEAFF
V gene: TRBV5-5; clone size: few; D gene: TRBD1; J gene: TRBJ2-1; CDR3 DNA: TGTGCCAGCAGCTTGCGGGACAGGGATTTGGGGCAGTTCTTC; CDR3 protein: CASSLRDRDLGQFF
V gene: TRBV7-2; clone size: .; D gene: .; J gene: TRBJ1-5; CDR3 DNA: TGTGCCAGCAGCTTATGGGGGGGCAATCAGCCCCAGCATTTT; CDR3 protein: CASSLWGGNQPQHF
V gene: TRBV3-1/TRBV3-2; clone size: .; D gene: TRBD2; J gene: TRBJ2-1; CDR3 DNA: TGTGCCAGCAGCCAAGATCCGCTAGCGGACCTATACAATGAGCAGTTCTTC; CDR3 protein: CASSQDPLADLYNEQFF
V gene: TRBV27; clone size: .; D gene: TRBD1; J gene: TRBJ2-7; CDR3 DNA: TGTGCCAGCAGGACAGGGTCCTTTGAGCAGTACTTC; CDR3 protein: CASRTGSFEQYF
V gene: TRBV27; clone size: .; D gene: TRBD2; J gene: TRBJ2-1; CDR3 DNA: TGTGCCAGCAGTCCAGAGGGGAGGGAGTACAATGAGCAGTTCTTC; CDR3 protein: CASSPEGREYNEQFF
V gene: TRBV30; clone size: .; D gene: .; J gene: TRBJ2-2; CDR3 DNA: TGTGCCTGGAGGGCTTACGCGAACACCGGGGAGCTGTTTTTT; CDR3 protein: CAWRAYANTGELFF
V gene: TRBV6-5; clone size: .; D gene: TRBD1; J gene: TRBJ1-2; CDR3 DNA: TGTGCCAGCAGCCGGGGGGGACAGGGGCGGTATGGCTACACCTTC; CDR3 protein: CASSRGGQGRYGYTF
V gene: TRBV4-1; clone size: .; D gene: TRBD2; J gene: TRBJ2-5; CDR3 DNA: TGCGCCAGCAGCCAAGCGCTAGCGGGCCCTTTGGAGACCCAGTACTTC; CDR3 protein: CASSQALAGPLETQYF
V gene: TRBV24-1; clone size: .; D gene: .; J gene: TRBJ2-7; CDR3 DNA: TGTGCCACCAGCGACGGGACACGTCCCTACGAGCAGTACTTC; CDR3 protein: CATSDGTRPYEQYF
V gene: TRBV6-5; clone size: .; D gene: TRBD1; J gene: TRBJ2-7; CDR3 DNA: TGTGCCAGCAGACCCACGGGACAGGGCTCCTACGAGCAGTACTTC; CDR3 protein: CASRPTGQGSYEQYF
V gene: TRBV9; clone size: .; D gene: .; J gene: TRBJ1-3; CDR3 DNA: TGTGCCAGCAGCGCCGACCCGTGGGGGGGCAACTCTGGAAACACCATATATTTT; CDR3 protein: CASSADPWGGNSGNTIYF
V gene: TRBV11-3; clone size: .; D gene: .; J gene: TRBJ2-1; CDR3 DNA: TGTGCCAGCAGTCAAGGGTCCCAGGGGGGCAATGAGCAGTTCTTC; CDR3 protein: CASSQGSQGGNEQFF
V gene: TRBV12-3/TRBV12-4; clone size: .; D gene: .; J gene: TRBJ2-7; CDR3 DNA: TGTGCCAGCAGTTTCTCGCGCTGGGCCGAGCAGTACTTC; CDR3 protein: CASSFSRWAEQYF
V gene: TRBV5-1; clone size: .; D gene: .; J gene: TRBJ1-6; CDR3 DNA: TGCGCCAGCAGCTTGACACAGGAGAATTCACCCCTCCACTTT; CDR3 protein: CASSLTQENSPLHF
V gene: TRBV28; clone size: once; D gene: TRBD2; J gene: TRBJ2-2; CDR3 DNA: TGTGCCAATGCACTAGCGGGAACCGGGGAGCTGTTTTTT; CDR3 protein: CANALAGTGELFF
V gene: TRBV5-1; clone size: .; D gene: .; J gene: TRBJ1-2; CDR3 DNA: TGCGCCAGCAGCCCAGGCACGGCAAGTCAGAACTATGGCTACACCTTC; CDR3 protein: CASSPGTASQNYGYTF
V gene: TRBV7-9; clone size: .; D gene: .; J gene: TRBJ2-4; CDR3 DNA: TGTGCCAGCAGCCCCAATGACCTAGTGCAGTACTTC; CDR3 protein: CASSPNDLVQYF
V gene: TRBV5-1; clone size: .; D gene: .; J gene: TRBJ2-7; CDR3 DNA: TGCGCCAGCAGCCCAACGGACAGAGACTACGAGCAGTACTTC; CDR3 protein: CASSPTDRDYEQYF
V gene: TRBV12-3/TRBV12-4; clone size: .; D gene: .; J gene: TRBJ2-2; CDR3 DNA: TGTGCCAGCAGGGTCGGCACCGGGGAGCTGTTTTTT; CDR3 protein: CASRVGTGELFF